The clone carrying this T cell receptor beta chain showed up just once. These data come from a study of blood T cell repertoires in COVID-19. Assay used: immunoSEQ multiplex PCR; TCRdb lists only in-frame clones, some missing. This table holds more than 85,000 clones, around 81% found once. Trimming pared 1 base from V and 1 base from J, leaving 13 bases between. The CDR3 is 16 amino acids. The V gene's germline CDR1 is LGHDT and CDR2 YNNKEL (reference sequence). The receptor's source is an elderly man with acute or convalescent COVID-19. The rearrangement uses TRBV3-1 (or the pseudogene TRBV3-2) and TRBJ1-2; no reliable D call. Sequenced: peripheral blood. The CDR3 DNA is TGTGCCAGCAGCCAAGTCCCACAGAATTTTAACTATGGCTACACCTTC. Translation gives CASSQVPQNFNYGYTF.